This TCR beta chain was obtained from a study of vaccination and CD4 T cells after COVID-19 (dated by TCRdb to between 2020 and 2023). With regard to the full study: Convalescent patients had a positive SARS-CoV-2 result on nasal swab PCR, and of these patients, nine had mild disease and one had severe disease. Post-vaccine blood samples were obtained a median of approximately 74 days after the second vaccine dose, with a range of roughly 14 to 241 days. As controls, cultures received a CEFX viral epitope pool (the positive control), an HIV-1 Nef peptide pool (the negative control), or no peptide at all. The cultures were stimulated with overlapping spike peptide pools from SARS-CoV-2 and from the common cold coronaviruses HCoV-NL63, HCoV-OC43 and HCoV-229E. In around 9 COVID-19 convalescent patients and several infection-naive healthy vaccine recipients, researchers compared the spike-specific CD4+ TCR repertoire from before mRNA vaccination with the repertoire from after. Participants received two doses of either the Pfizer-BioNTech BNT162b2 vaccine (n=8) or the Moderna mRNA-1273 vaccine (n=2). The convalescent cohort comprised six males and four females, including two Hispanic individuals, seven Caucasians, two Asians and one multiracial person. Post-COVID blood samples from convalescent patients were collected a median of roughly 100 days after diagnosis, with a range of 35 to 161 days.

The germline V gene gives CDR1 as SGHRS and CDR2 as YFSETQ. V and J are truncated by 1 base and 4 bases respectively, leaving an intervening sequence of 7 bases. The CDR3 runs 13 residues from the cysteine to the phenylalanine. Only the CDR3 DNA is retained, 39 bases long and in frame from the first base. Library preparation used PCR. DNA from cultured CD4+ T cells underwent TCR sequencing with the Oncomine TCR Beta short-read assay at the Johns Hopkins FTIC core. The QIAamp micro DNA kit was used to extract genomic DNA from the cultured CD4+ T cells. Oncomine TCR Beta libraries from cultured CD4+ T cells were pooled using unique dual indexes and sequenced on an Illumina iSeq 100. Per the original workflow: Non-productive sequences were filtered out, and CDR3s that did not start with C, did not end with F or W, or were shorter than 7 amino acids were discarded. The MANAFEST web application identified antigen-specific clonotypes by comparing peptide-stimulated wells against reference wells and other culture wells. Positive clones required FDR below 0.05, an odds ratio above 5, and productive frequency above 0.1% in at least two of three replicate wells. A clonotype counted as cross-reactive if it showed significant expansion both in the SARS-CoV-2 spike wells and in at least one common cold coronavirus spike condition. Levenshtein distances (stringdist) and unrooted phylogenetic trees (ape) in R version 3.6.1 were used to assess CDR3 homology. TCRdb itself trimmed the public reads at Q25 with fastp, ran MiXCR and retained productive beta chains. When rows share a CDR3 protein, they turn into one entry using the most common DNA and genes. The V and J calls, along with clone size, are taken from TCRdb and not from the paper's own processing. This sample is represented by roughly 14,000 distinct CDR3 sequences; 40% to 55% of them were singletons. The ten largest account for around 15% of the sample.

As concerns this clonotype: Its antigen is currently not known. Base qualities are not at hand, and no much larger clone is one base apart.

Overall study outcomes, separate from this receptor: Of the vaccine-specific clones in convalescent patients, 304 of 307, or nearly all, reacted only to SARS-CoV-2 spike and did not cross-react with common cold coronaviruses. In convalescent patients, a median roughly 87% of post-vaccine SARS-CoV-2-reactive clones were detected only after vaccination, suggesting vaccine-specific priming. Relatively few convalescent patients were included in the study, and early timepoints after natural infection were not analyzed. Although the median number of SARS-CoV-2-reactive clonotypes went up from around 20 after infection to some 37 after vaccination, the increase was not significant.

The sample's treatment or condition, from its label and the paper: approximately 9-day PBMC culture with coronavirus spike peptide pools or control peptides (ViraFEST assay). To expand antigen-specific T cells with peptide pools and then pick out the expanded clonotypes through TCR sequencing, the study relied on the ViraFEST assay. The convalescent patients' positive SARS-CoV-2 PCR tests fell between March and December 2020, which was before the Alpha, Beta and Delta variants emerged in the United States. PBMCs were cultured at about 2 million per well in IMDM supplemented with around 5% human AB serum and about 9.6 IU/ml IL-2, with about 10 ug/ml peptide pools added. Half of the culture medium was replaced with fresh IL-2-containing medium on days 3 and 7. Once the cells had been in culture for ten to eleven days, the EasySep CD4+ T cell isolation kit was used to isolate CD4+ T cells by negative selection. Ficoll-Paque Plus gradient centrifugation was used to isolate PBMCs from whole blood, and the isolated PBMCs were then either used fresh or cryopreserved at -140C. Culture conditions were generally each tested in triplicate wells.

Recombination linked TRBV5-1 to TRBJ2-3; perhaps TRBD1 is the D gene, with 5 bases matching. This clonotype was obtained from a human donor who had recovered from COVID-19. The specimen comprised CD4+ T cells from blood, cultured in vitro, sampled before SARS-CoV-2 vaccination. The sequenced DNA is TGCGCCAGCAGCTTGTTAGGGGCAGATACGCAGTATTTT. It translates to CASSLLGADTQYF.